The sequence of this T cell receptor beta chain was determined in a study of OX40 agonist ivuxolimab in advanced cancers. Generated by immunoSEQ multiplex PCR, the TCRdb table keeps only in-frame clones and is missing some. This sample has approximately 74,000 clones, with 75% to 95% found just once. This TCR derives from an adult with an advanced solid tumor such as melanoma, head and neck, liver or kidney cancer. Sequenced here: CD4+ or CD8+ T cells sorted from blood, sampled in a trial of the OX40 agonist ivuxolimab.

CDR3 sequence (DNA): TGTGCCAGCAGTTATTCGGGAGGATCAGCCTACGAGCAGTACTTC. It specifies CASSYSGGSAYEQYF. The chain couples TRBV6-5 to TRBJ2-7; 7 bases are a match to TRBD2. The CDR3 runs 15 residues. Germline V gene sequence: CDR1 MNHEY, CDR2 SVGAGI. V was clipped by 3 bases and J by 2 bases; unmatched bases: 7.